This T cell receptor beta chain was documented in a study of shared clonotypes between healthy human individuals. General study findings and limits: The study sampled only blood, and tissue repertoires likely differ.

Splitting of each subset's genomic DNA was done evenly across several immunoSEQ plates. Generated by immunoSEQ multiplex PCR, the TCRdb table keeps only in-frame clones and is missing some. Counted here are some 480,000 clones, about 80% occurring once; the ten biggest clones make up approximately 12%. A note on this clone: Its antigen remains unknown.

The receptor's source is a woman in her forties in good health. Some clones in this sample may be carry-over from other donors' samples. Input material: PBMCs.

The CDR3 reads CASSWRDTYTEAFF. CDR3 in DNA: TGTGCCAGCAGTTGGCGGGACACCTACACTGAAGCTTTCTTT. This chain links TRBV6-5 with TRBJ1-1; the D gene is possibly TRBD1 (6 bases). V was shortened by 4 bases and J by 3 bases, with 12 bases between the two germline ends. The CDR3 totals 14 residues. Per germline, CDR1 MNHEY and CDR2 SVGAGI.